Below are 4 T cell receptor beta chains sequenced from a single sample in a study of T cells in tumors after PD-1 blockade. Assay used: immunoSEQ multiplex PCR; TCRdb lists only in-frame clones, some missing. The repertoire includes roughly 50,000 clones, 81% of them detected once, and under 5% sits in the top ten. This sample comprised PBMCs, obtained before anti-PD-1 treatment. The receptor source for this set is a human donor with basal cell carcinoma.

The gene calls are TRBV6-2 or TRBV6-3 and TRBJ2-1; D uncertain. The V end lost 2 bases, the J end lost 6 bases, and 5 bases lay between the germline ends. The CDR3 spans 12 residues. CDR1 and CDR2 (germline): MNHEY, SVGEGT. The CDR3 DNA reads TGTGCCAGCAGTTACAGATTCAATGAGCAGTTCTTC. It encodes CASSYRFNEQFF.

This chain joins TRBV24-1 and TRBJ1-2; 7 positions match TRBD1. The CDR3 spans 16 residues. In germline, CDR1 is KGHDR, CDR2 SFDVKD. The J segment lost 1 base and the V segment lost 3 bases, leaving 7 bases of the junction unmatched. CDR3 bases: TGTGCCACCAGTGATCCCAGCAGGGGGTATAACTATGGCTACACCTTC. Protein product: CATSDPSRGYNYGYTF.

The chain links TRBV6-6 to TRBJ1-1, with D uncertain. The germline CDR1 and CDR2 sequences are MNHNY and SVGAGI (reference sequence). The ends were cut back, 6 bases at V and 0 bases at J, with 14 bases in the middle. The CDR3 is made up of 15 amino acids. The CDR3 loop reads CASRRSFPMNTEAFF. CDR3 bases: TGTGCCAGCAGACGCAGTTTCCCCATGAACACTGAAGCTTTCTTT.

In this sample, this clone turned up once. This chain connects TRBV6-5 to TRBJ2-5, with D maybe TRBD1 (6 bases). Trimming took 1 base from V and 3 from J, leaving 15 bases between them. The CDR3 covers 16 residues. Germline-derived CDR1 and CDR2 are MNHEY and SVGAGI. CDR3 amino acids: CASSYLGLGAEETQYF. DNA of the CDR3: TGTGCCAGCAGTTACTTAGGGTTGGGGGCGGAAGAGACCCAGTACTTC.